This T cell receptor beta chain stems from a study of siplizumab effects on memory and regulatory T cells (dated by TCRdb to about 2019). For the study in its entirety: The effect of the anti-CD2 antibody siplizumab on alloreactive T-cell subsets was examined in allogeneic mixed lymphocyte reactions constructed from human PBMCs. The research as a whole found: Of the alloreactive CD4+ clones that could be mapped, the Treg-derived share averaged about 70% with siplizumab compared with about 27% in control reactions. About 75-95% of proliferating CD4+ or CD8+ clones could not be given a naive or memory phenotype. Unstimulated naive T cells appeared to be more diverse than memory T cells, and naive cells seemed to make a substantial contribution to the alloresponse. The cumulative frequency of alloreactive sequences that could be traced back to unstimulated CD4+ memory T cells was significantly reduced by siplizumab. Because sequences at frequencies below about 10^-5 were poorly captured, only a minor fraction of alloreactive clones could be mapped back to unstimulated subsets. Whether proliferating Tregs from siplizumab cultures actually had suppressive function was not functionally confirmed.

The germline V gene (reference sequence) gives CDR1 as LNHDA and CDR2 as SQIVND. Trimming removed 5 bases from V and 2 bases from J, leaving 19 bases between the germline ends. The CDR3 sequence holds 17 residues, the cysteine and phenylalanine included. Only the CDR3 part of the read is kept: 51 bases, read in frame from the first base. Notes on this clone: Its specific antigen is unknown. Within one base of it there is no much larger clone, and no base qualities were kept.

Library preparation used the immunoSEQ multiplex PCR assay. About 10^5 TCR templates per sample were assayed by the deep sequencing platform. Genomic DNA extracted from sorted T cells was used for TCRbeta CDR3 sequencing. As for the original processing: The R programming language was used for clonal analysis of the TCRbeta CDR3 data. Alloreactive CD4+ and CD8+ clones were identified by comparing unstimulated samples to CFSE-low samples taken after the reaction. By matching sequences to the repertoires of sorted unstimulated Treg and non-Treg cells, each alloreactive CD4+ clone was assigned a regulatory or non-regulatory origin. In its TCRdb copy, this immuneACCESS table keeps in-frame sequences only and misses some clones. Where compared with another copy, unresolved V genes explain less than half of these, and the others have no known cause. Clonal size and the V and J genes are those of that table, whereas D and trimming came from the DNA. The sample data list 110,000 or so clones, and 85% to 95% of these were observed just once. The ten top clones hold roughly 0.15% of the sample.

Sorted unstimulated T cells, along with proliferating T cells recovered from mixed lymphocyte reactions, underwent TCRbeta CDR3 sequencing. Fresh whole blood from nine to eleven HLA-typed healthy donors was used to isolate PBMCs. To map where alloreactive clones came from, unstimulated CD4+ non-regulatory T cells were FACS-sorted. The V and J segments used are TRBV19 and TRBJ1-5, and TRBD1 may be the D gene, going by 6 matching bases. This receptor was taken from a human donor in good health. Sequences were obtained from non-Treg CD4+ T cells sorted from blood. Per the publication, the cell subset or site label means: FACS-sorted unstimulated CD4+ non-regulatory T cells. This receptor carries the CDR3 CASSQGGGRDGNQPQHF. The base sequence is TGTGCCAGTAGTCAAGGGGGGGGGCGCGATGGCAATCAGCCCCAGCATTTT. Reference TRBV19 and TRBJ1-5 proteins supply the regions before and after the CDR3; the full variable domain is: DGGITQSPKYLFRKEGQNVTLSCEQNLNHDAMYWYRQDPGQGLRLIYYSQIVNDFQKGDIAEGYSVSREKKESFPLTVTSAQKNPTAFYLCASSQGGGRDGNQPQHFGDGTRLSIL.